In its sample, the clone carrying this T cell receptor beta chain was seen many times. The authors amplified TCR beta CDR3 regions, and they did so from RNA transcripts for repertoire sequencing. After a first-round RT-PCR with HTBI primers, a second-round multiplex PCR was run. One entry per CDR3 protein results from TCRdb running MiXCR on the multiplex PCR reads. The sample holds about 400,000 distinct CDR3 sequences, approximately 20% seen once. This record comes from a study of Graves' ophthalmopathy and Graves' hyperthyroidism. Germline V gene lookup returns CDR1 SGHTA and CDR2 FQGNSA. The ends were cut back, 6 bases at V and 4 bases at J, with 12 bases in the middle. This CDR3 comprises 13 residues.

This chain uses TRBV7-2 with TRBJ1-1; a possible D gene is TRBD1 (5 bases). The sequenced sample consisted of peripheral blood. The TCR comes from a young woman with Graves' ophthalmopathy. This chain's CDR3 is CASSTGWGTEAFF. CDR3 DNA: TGTGCCAGCAGTACAGGTTGGGGCACTGAAGCTTTCTTT.